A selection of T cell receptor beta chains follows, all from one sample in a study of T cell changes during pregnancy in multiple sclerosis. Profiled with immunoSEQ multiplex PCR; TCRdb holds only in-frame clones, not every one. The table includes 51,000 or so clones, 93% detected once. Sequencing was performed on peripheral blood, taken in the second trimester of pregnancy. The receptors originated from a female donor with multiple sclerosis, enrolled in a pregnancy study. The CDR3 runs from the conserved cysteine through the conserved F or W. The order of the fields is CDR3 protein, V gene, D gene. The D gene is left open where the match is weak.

CDR3 protein: CASSYAAGSCTF
V gene: TRBV6-6
D gene: .

CDR3 protein: CASSFGSGRAGLKTGELFF
V gene: TRBV5-4
D gene: TRBD2

CDR3 protein: CASSPWKVPRSSYEQYF
V gene: TRBV5-6
D gene: .

CDR3 protein: CASSIPNRGQETQYF
V gene: TRBV19
D gene: TRBD1

CDR3 protein: CASSIASGKVAKNIQYF
V gene: TRBV19
D gene: TRBD2

CDR3 protein: CASSPLRQETQYF
V gene: TRBV7-7
D gene: .

CDR3 protein: CASSSDGLGTDTQYF
V gene: TRBV5-1
D gene: TRBD2

CDR3 protein: CASSSGLAGSTLGTQYF
V gene: TRBV5-8
D gene: TRBD2

CDR3 protein: CASSLGGRGSLHEQYF
V gene: TRBV7-2
D gene: TRBD2

CDR3 protein: CAVPVIPRYEQYF
V gene: TRBV21-1
D gene: .

CDR3 protein: CASSQDWGQDYAYEQYF
V gene: TRBV4-1
D gene: TRBD1

CDR3 protein: CASSLLGDYGYTF
V gene: TRBV6-5
D gene: .

CDR3 protein: CASSLSTSGYEQYF
V gene: TRBV27
D gene: TRBD2

CDR3 protein: CASRGRLNTEAFF
V gene: TRBV5-1
D gene: .

CDR3 protein: CSVVSVGSSGSSYNEQFF
V gene: TRBV29-1
D gene: TRBD2